This T cell receptor (beta chain) was found in a study of cytomegalovirus exposure and HLA in healthy donors. CDR3 size: 13 residues. V lost 6 bases to trimming and J lost 1 base, with 9 bases between them. The germline V gene encodes CDR1 MNHEY and CDR2 SMNVEV (reference sequence). PCR employed 60 Vbeta and 13 Jbeta primers. This table comes from immunoSEQ multiplex PCR, and its TCRdb copy is limited to in-frame clones, with some not included. The sample lists some 220,000 clones; around four fifths were seen once. This receptor was identified in a boy younger than 18 in good health and CMV-seronegative. The V call is TRBV27, the J call TRBJ1-1; a weak D match, TRBD1 (5 bases). The sequenced material came from PBMCs. The CDR3 is CASSRGGNTEAFF. The DNA for the CDR3 is TGTGCCAGCAGCCGGGGGGGGAACACTGAAGCTTTCTTT.